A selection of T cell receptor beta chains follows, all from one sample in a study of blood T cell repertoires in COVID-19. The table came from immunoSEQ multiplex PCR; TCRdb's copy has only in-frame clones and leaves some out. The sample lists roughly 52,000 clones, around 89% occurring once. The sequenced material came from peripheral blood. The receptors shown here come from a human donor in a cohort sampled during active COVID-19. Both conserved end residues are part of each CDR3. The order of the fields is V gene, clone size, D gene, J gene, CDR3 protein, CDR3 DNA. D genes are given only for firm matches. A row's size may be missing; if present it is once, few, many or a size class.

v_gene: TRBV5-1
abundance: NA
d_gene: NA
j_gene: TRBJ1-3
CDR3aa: CASMMGGSGNTIYF
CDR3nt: TGCGCCAGCATGATGGGGGGCTCTGGAAACACCATATATTTT

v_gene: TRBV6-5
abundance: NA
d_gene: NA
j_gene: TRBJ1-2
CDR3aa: CASSYSALQGYGYTF
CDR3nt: TGTGCCAGCAGTTACTCGGCCTTGCAGGGGTATGGCTACACCTTC

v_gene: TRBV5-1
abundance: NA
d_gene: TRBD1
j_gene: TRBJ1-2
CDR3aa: CASSLDAGGGYGYTF
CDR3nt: TGCGCCAGCAGCTTGGATGCAGGGGGCGGCTATGGCTACACCTTC

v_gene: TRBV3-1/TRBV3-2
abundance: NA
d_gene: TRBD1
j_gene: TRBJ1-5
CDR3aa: CASSQGGQAGNQPQHF
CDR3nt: TGTGCCAGCAGCCAAGGAGGACAGGCTGGGAATCAGCCCCAGCATTTT

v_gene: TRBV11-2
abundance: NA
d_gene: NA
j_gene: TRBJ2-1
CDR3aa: CASSFSGGNEQFF
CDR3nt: TGTGCCAGCAGCTTCTCAGGGGGGAATGAGCAGTTCTTC

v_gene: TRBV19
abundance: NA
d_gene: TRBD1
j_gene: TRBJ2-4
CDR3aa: CASKGTGGAAWDIQYF
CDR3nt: TGTGCCAGTAAAGGAACAGGGGGCGCGGCTTGGGACATTCAGTACTTC

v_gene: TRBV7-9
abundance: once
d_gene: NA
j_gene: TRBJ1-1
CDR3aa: CASSYHMNTEAFF
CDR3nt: TGTGCCAGCAGCTACCACATGAACACTGAAGCTTTCTTT

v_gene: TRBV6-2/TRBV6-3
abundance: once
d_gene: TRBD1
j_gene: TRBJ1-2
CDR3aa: CASSYSAGTDFGGYTF
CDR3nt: TGTGCCAGCAGTTACTCTGCGGGGACAGACTTTGGCGGCTACACCTTC

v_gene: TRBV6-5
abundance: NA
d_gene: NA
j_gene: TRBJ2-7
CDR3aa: CASSPLQGRSYEQYF
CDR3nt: TGTGCCAGCAGCCCCCTGCAGGGTCGGTCCTACGAGCAGTACTTC

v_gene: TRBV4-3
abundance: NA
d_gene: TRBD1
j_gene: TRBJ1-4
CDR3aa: CASSQALQGAWEKLFF
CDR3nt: TGCGCCAGCAGCCAAGCCTTACAGGGGGCTTGGGAAAAACTGTTTTTT

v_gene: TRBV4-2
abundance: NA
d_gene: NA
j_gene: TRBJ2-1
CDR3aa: CASSQRAGEQFF
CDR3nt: TGTGCCAGCAGCCAAAGGGCGGGTGAGCAGTTCTTC

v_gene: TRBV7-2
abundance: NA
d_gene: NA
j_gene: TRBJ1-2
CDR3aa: CASSTDRPYGYTF
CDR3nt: TGTGCCAGCAGCACCGACAGGCCCTATGGCTACACCTTC

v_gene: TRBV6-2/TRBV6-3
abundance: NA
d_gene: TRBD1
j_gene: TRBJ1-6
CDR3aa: CASTPNRDRGFNSPLHF
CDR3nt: TGTGCCAGCACCCCGAACCGGGACAGGGGATTTAATTCACCCCTCCACTTT

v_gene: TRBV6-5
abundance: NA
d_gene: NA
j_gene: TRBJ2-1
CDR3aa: CASKPGRGRVGEQFF
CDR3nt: TGTGCCAGCAAACCCGGGAGGGGGCGGGTAGGTGAGCAGTTCTTC

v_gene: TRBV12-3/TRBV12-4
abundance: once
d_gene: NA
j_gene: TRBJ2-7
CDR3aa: CASSPLGYEQYF
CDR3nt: TGTGCCAGCAGTCCCCTAGGCTACGAGCAGTACTTC

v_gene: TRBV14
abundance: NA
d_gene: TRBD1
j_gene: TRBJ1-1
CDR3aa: CASRRLTGGLEAFF
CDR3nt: TGTGCCAGCAGACGACTGACAGGGGGCCTCGAAGCTTTCTTT

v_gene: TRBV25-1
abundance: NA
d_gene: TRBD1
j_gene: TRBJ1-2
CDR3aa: CASSETGVDGYTF
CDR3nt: TGTGCCAGCAGTGAAACAGGGGTGGATGGCTACACCTTC

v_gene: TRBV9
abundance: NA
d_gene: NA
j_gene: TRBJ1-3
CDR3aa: CASSVGDGLLLNTIYF
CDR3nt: TGTGCCAGCAGCGTCGGAGACGGACTCCTTTTAAACACCATATATTTT

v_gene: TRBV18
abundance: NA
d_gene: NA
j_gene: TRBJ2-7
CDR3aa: CASSLARVSYEQYF
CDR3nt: TGTGCCAGCTCACTTGCCAGGGTGTCCTACGAGCAGTACTTC

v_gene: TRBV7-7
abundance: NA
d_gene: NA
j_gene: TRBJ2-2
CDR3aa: CASSQDSYTGELFF
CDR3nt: TGTGCCAGCAGCCAGGACAGTTACACCGGGGAGCTGTTTTTT

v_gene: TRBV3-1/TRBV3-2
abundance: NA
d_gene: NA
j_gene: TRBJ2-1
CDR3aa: CASSQVTTTYNEQFF
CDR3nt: TGTGCCAGCAGCCAAGTGACTACTACCTACAATGAGCAGTTCTTC

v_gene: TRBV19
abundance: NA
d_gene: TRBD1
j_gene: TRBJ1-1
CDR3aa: CASSIRDRGTEAFF
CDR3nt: TGTGCCAGTAGTATCCGGGACAGGGGCACTGAAGCTTTCTTT

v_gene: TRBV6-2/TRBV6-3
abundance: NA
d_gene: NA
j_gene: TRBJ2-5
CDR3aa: CASSYSTDWVGIETQYF
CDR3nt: TGTGCCAGCAGTTACTCGACGGACTGGGTTGGTATAGAGACCCAGTACTTC

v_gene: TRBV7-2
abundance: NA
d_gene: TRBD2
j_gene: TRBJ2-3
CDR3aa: CASSSGLAGGPRTDTQYF
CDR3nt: TGTGCCAGCAGCTCGGGACTAGCGGGGGGTCCTCGCACAGATACGCAGTATTTT

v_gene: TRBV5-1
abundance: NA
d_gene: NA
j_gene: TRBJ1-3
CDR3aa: CASSEGGRTGNTIYF
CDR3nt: TGCGCCAGCAGCGAAGGGGGAAGGACTGGAAACACCATATATTTT

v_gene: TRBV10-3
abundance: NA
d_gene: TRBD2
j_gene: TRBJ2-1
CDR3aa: CAISEGLAVNEQFF
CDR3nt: TGTGCCATCAGTGAGGGTCTAGCGGTCAATGAGCAGTTCTTC